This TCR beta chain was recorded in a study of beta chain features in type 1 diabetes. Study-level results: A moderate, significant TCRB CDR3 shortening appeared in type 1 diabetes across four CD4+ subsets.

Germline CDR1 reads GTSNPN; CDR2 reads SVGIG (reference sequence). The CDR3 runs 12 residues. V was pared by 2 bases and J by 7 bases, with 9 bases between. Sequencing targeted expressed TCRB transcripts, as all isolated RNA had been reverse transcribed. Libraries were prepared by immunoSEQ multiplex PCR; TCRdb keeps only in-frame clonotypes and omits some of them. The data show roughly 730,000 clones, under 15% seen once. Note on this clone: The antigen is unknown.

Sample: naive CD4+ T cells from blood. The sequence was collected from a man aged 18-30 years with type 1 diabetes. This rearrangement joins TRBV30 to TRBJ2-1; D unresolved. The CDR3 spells CAWSKMGNEQFF. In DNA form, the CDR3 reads TGTGCCTGGAGTAAAATGGGGAATGAGCAGTTCTTC.